This passage covers 24 T cell receptor beta chains from one sample sequenced in a study of T cells in Graves' hyperthyroidism and ophthalmopathy. Amplification of TCR beta CDR3 regions was performed using RNA transcripts as template. First-round RT-PCR with HTBI primers amplified the TCR CDR3 region. One entry per CDR3 protein results from TCRdb running MiXCR on the multiplex PCR reads. The sample includes some 570,000 distinct CDR3 sequences, 15% to 20% of them seen just once. Input material: blood. These receptors all come from a woman aged 18-29 years with Graves' ophthalmopathy.

As for this clonotype: At one end, the junction sequence differs from germline, possibly due to a read error. The chain couples TRBV5-1 to TRBJ2-3; D is unresolved. This CDR3 has 11 amino acids. Per germline, CDR1 SGHRS and CDR2 YFSETQ. CDR3 loop: CANSLKDTQYF. Here the CDR3 DNA reads TGCGCCAACAGCTTGAAAGATACGCAGTATTTT.

This clonotype has more than one count but fewer than ten. The V and J genes are TRBV20-1 and TRBJ1-6; 7 bases agree with TRBD1. This CDR3 spans 15 amino acids. Germline V lookup: CDR1 DFQATT, CDR2 SNEGSKA (reference sequence). Losses at the gene ends were 2 bases for V and 5 bases for J; bases not matched to a gene: 6. This CDR3 reads CSARTTQGNNSPLHF. DNA of the CDR3: TGCAGTGCTAGAACAACACAGGGGAATAATTCACCCCTCCACTTT.

This clonotype was observed many times. The V gene is TRBV28, the J gene TRBJ2-3; D unresolved. The V and J ends lost 5 bases and 2 bases respectively, with 5 bases between them. Per the germline V gene, CDR1 is MDHEN and CDR2 is SYDVKM. The CDR3 is 12 amino acids. The CDR3 nucleotides read TGTGCCAGCAGTAGCGACACAGATACGCAGTATTTT. Amino acids: CASSSDTDTQYF.

The chain has TRBV7-2 and TRBJ1-3; 10 nucleotides agree with TRBD1. The CDR3 has 15 residues. Germline CDR1 and CDR2: SGHTA and FQGNSA. The trim removed 5 bases at V and 3 bases at J, leaving 4 bases unmatched. The CDR3 spells CASSPGTGVGNTIYF. The CDR3 coding sequence is TGTGCCAGCAGCCCCGGGACAGGGGTTGGAAACACCATATATTTT.

The chain combines TRBV6-2 or TRBV6-3 with TRBJ1-2; 12 bases map to TRBD1. V shed 6 bases, J shed 1 base, and the junction held 12 bases outside the gene matches. CDR3 size: 18 residues. CDR1 MNHEY and CDR2 SVGEGT come from the germline V gene. CDR3: CASSSPVGTGGDNYGYTF. The CDR3, as DNA: TGTGCCAGCAGCTCCCCCGTCGGGACAGGGGGCGATAACTATGGCTACACCTTC.

This clonotype was counted ten times or more. This chain joins TRBV7-2 and TRBJ2-2; TRBD1 matches at 7 bases. V shed 6 bases and J 4 bases; nucleotides not matched to a gene: 8. CDR3 length: 15 amino acids. Germline lookup yields CDR1 SGHTA and CDR2 FQGNSA. This chain's CDR3 is CASSTGQSSTGELFF. The CDR3, as DNA: TGTGCCAGCAGTACGGGACAGTCGAGCACCGGGGAGCTGTTTTTT.

This clonotype was observed a handful of times. The chain has TRBV4-2 and TRBJ1-1; TRBD1 matches at 12 bases. The germline V gene has CDR1 LGHNA and CDR2 YNFKEQ. V lost 4 bases, J lost 7 bases, and 10 bases stayed unmatched. CDR3 length equals 16 residues. CDR3 coding DNA: TGTGCCAGCAGCCTAGAGCCGGGACAGGGGGCGGATGAAGCTTTCTTT. Protein sequence: CASSLEPGQGADEAFF.

In DNA form, the CDR3 reads TGCAGTGCCCTTCGGACAGGGGGTCACGCAGATACGCAGTATTTT. As protein: CSALRTGGHADTQYF. The chain couples TRBV20-1 to TRBJ2-3; 10 bases align to TRBD1. With V trimmed by 6 bases and J by 4 bases, 10 bases remained unmatched. This CDR3 region has 15 residues. In germline, CDR1 is DFQATT, CDR2 SNEGSKA (reference sequence).

The chain has TRBV15 and TRBJ1-2, with 8 bases matching TRBD1. Germline V gives CDR1 LNHNV, CDR2 YYDKDF (reference sequence). CDR3 size: 16 residues. V lost 1 base, J lost 3 bases, and 7 bases stayed unmatched. The CDR3 DNA reads as TGTGCCACCAGCAGAGGTTGGCAGGGGGCTGACTATGGCTACACCTTC. Encoded protein: CATSRGWQGADYGYTF.

This clonotype was detected many times. The chain is built from TRBV7-3 and TRBJ2-3, with D tentatively TRBD2 (5 bases). CDR1 and CDR2 (germline): SGHTA, FQGTGA. Trimming removed 4 bases at V and 2 bases at J, with 16 bases between. This CDR3 is 16 amino acids long. CDR3 protein: CASSSNGVLDTDTQYF. CDR3 nucleotides: TGTGCCAGCAGCTCGAACGGGGTCCTCGACACAGATACGCAGTATTTT.

The V call is TRBV5-5, the J call TRBJ1-5; weak D call: TRBD1 (6 bases). The CDR3 loop spans 20 amino acids. Trimming stripped 1 base from V and 12 bases from J, with 35 bases between. Germline lookup yields CDR1 SGHKS and CDR2 YYEKEE (reference sequence). The CDR3 DNA is TGTGCCAGCAGCTTGAAAGCGGTAGCTAACTATCGACTAGGGGACATTCTCCAGCATTTT. Encoded protein: CASSLKAVANYRLGDILQHF.

There are many counts of this clonotype. The chain uses TRBV6-6 and TRBJ2-6; a weak D match, TRBD1 (5 bases). The CDR3 length is 16 residues. The germline V gene has CDR1 MNHNY and CDR2 SVGAGI (reference sequence). V lost 2 bases, J lost 0 bases, and 8 bases lay in between. The DNA of the CDR3 is TGTGCCAGCAGTTACGGCCAGGGCTCTGGGGCCAACGTCCTGACTTTC. Its translation is CASSYGQGSGANVLTF.

The chain has TRBV6-1 and TRBJ1-1; tentatively, D is TRBD1 (6 bases). Trimming cost V 7 bases and J 1 base, with 10 bases left between them. This CDR3 is built from 13 residues. CDR1 and CDR2 (germline): MNHNS, SASEGT. The CDR3 spells CASIYRENTEAFF. CDR3 sequence (DNA): TGTGCCAGCATCTACAGGGAGAACACTGAAGCTTTCTTT.

This clonotype was detected a few times. V and J are TRBV4-2 and TRBJ1-4, with D perhaps matching TRBD1 (5 bases). The CDR3 sequence is 18 residues long. Trimming pared 0 bases from V and 8 bases from J, leaving 22 bases between. Germline loops: CDR1 LGHNA, CDR2 YNFKEQ. CDR3 nucleotides: TGTGCCAGCAGCCAAGAAGTGTTGGGGGTTATGGGGGGAGAAAAACTGTTTTTT. Translated, it gives CASSQEVLGVMGGEKLFF.

A note on this clonotype: A much larger clone is a single base away; this may be a read error. The V gene is TRBV11-2, the J gene TRBJ2-2; tentatively, D is TRBD2 (6 bases). CDR1 and CDR2 (germline): SGHAT, FQNNGV. This CDR3 region has 12 residues. CDR3 nucleotides: TGTGCCAGCACTGGGGAGCCCGGGGGGCTGTTTTTT. Its translation: CASTGEPGGLFF.

The V call is TRBV5-5, the J call TRBJ1-1; 10 positions agree with TRBD1. The CDR3 is 16 residues long. Germline V gene lookup returns CDR1 SGHKS and CDR2 YYEKEE (reference sequence). V shed 4 bases, J shed 3 bases, and the junction held 9 bases outside the gene matches. Here the CDR3 reads CASSGPGTGVDTEAFF. Here the CDR3 DNA reads TGTGCCAGCAGCGGTCCCGGGACAGGGGTGGACACTGAAGCTTTCTTT.

In its sample, this clonotype was seen a few times. The chain combines TRBV6-2 or TRBV6-3 with TRBJ2-1; 10 nucleotides match TRBD1. This CDR3 is built from 13 residues. CDR1 and CDR2 (germline): MNHEY, SVGEGT. The V gene end was trimmed by 5 bases and the J gene end by 9 bases; junction bases not matched to a gene: 4. In DNA, the CDR3 is TGTGCCAGCAGTATGACAGGGGGCAGTGAGCAGTTCTTC. As protein: CASSMTGGSEQFF.

This clonotype showed up just once. This rearrangement joins TRBV12-3 or TRBV12-4 to TRBJ1-1; TRBD1 matches at 9 bases. The trim removed 6 bases at V and 4 bases at J, leaving 9 bases unmatched. The CDR3 runs 15 residues. The CDR3 DNA is TGTGCCAGCAGAACCGGGACAGGGACGAGCACTGAAGCTTTCTTT. Its protein product is CASRTGTGTSTEAFF.

This chain links TRBV5-1 with TRBJ2-3; 10 positions agree with TRBD2. Germline V gives CDR1 SGHRS, CDR2 YFSETQ. CDR3 length equals 15 residues. V lost 5 bases and J lost 4; bases outside the gene matches: 7. The CDR3 is CASSQSGGGADTQYF. In DNA, the CDR3 is TGCGCCAGCAGTCAAAGCGGGGGGGGTGCAGATACGCAGTATTTT. Complete variable domain (other parts from reference TRBV5-1 and TRBJ2-3): KAGVTQTPRYLIKTRGQQVTLSCSPISGHRSVSWYQQTPGQGLQFLFEYFSETQRNKGNFPGRFSGRQFSNSRSEMNVSTLELGDSALYLCASSQSGGGADTQYFGPGTRLTVL.

This clonotype has ten or more counts. The genes are TRBV20-1 and TRBJ2-3; 13 nucleotides line up with TRBD2. The CDR3 contains 15 residues. CDR1 is DFQATT and CDR2 is SNEGSKA in the germline V gene (reference sequence). V lost 5 bases to trimming and J lost 5 bases; unmatched junction nucleotides: 7. The CDR3 spells CSAQRLAGGIDTQYF. In DNA form, the CDR3 reads TGCAGTGCTCAACGACTAGCGGGGGGTATAGATACGCAGTATTTT.

The rearrangement uses TRBV2 and TRBJ2-1, with 11 bases lining up with TRBD1. Germline-derived CDR1 and CDR2 are SNHLY and FYNNEI. V was clipped by 6 bases and J by 5 bases; unmatched bases: 6. The CDR3 consists of 15 residues. The CDR3 nucleotides read TGTGCCAGCAGGCCGGACAGGGGGCGGGACAATGAGCAGTTCTTC. Residues: CASRPDRGRDNEQFF.

This clonotype occurred many times. This chain connects TRBV28 to TRBJ2-7; 10 nucleotides agree with TRBD1. The V segment lost 7 bases and the J segment 4 bases; nucleotides outside the gene matches: 22. The CDR3 runs to 19 residues. Per germline, CDR1 MDHEN and CDR2 SYDVKM. This CDR3 reads CASNSFRDRGQVGVYEQYF. CDR3 DNA sequence: TGTGCCAGCAACTCGTTCCGGGACAGGGGTCAAGTGGGGGTTTACGAGCAGTACTTC. Combining the CDR3 with reference TRBV28 and TRBJ2-7 gives the whole variable domain DVKVTQSSRYLVKRTGEKVFLECVQDMDHENMFWYRQDPGLGLRLIYFSYDVKMKEKGDIPEGYSVSREKKERFSLILESASTNQTSMYLCASNSFRDRGQVGVYEQYFGPGTRLTVT.

This clonotype has only one observation. It may be a read error: a sequence one base away is much more abundant. J is TRBJ2-3 and V is TRBV7-3; TRBD2 aligns across 9 bases. The trim removed 8 bases at V and 1 base at J, leaving 7 bases unmatched. CDR3 length: 15 residues. From germline, CDR1 is SGHTA and CDR2 FQGTGA. The CDR3 loop is CASGSLAGRTDTQYF. The CDR3 DNA sequence: TGTGCCAGCGGCTCCCTAGCGGGACGCACAGATACGCAGTATTTT.

The chain uses TRBV15 and TRBJ2-3; TRBD2 matches at 9 bases. The trim removed 0 bases at V and 6 bases at J, leaving 10 bases unmatched. Germline CDR1 and CDR2: LNHNV and YYDKDF (reference sequence). The CDR3 totals 17 residues. The CDR3, as DNA: TGTGCCACCAGCAGAGATCCCAGCGGGAGGCCTGTGGATACGCAGTATTTT. This translates into CATSRDPSGRPVDTQYF. The whole variable domain, filled in from reference TRBV15 and TRBJ2-3, reads DAMVIQNPRYQVTQFGKPVTLSCSQTLNHNVMYWYQQKSSQAPKLLFHYYDKDFNNEADTPDNFQSRRPNTSFCFLDIRSPGLGDTAMYLCATSRDPSGRPVDTQYFGPGTRLTVL.